This is a list of T cell receptor beta chains from one sample in a study of long-term antiretroviral therapy in people with HIV. Profiled with immunoSEQ multiplex PCR; TCRdb holds only in-frame clones, not every one. Of some 9,700 clones in the sample, 75% to 85% are singletons; the top ten hold 17%. This sample comprised unsorted PBMCs, obtained 0.7 years after starting antiretroviral therapy. These receptors came from a man in his forties with HIV. Both conserved end residues are part of each CDR3. A D gene is named only where the DNA matches it firmly. Clone size is stated in some rows and not others, as once, few, many or a class when expanded.

v_call	j_call	d_call	clone_size	cdr3_aa	cdr3_nt
TRBV9	TRBJ1-4	.	.	CASSRGRGNEKLFF	TGTGCCAGCAGCCGGGGGAGGGGTAATGAAAAACTGTTTTTT
TRBV7-6	TRBJ1-5	.	few	CASSTRGGKGNQPQHF	TGTGCCAGCAGCACCCGAGGAGGGAAAGGAAATCAGCCCCAGCATTTT
TRBV18	TRBJ2-3	TRBD2	.	CASSRAGGADTQYF	TGTGCCAGCTCCCGCGCGGGGGGGGCAGATACGCAGTATTTT
TRBV28	TRBJ2-3	.	.	CASSSPDTQYF	TGTGCCAGCAGTTCCCCAGATACGCAGTATTTT
TRBV25-1	TRBJ1-1	.	.	CASRGGAGVNTEAFF	TGTGCCAGCAGGGGTGGGGCAGGAGTGAACACTGAAGCTTTCTTT
TRBV9	TRBJ1-2	.	.	CASSRDIPNYGYTF	TGTGCCAGCTCCCGGGACATCCCTAACTATGGCTACACCTTC
TRBV7-7	TRBJ2-7	.	.	CASSLGQNYEQYF	TGTGCCAGCAGCTTAGGGCAGAACTACGAGCAGTACTTC
TRBV4-2	TRBJ1-4	.	once	CASSQLGFATNEKLFF	TGTGCCAGCAGCCAACTCGGGTTTGCAACTAATGAAAAACTGTTTTTT
TRBV25-1	TRBJ1-2	.	.	CASSQEGLGYTF	TGTGCCAGCAGTCAAGAAGGGCTCGGCTACACCTTC
TRBV7-9	TRBJ1-2	TRBD1	.	CASSLIGQGANYGYTF	TGTGCCAGCAGCTTAATCGGACAGGGAGCTAACTATGGCTACACCTTC
TRBV2	TRBJ2-7	TRBD1	.	CASSVETGIVYEQYF	TGTGCCAGCAGTGTCGAGACAGGGATCGTCTACGAGCAGTACTTC
TRBV7-9	TRBJ2-3	.	once	CASILRGDTQYF	TGTGCCAGCATCTTACGGGGAGATACGCAGTATTTT
TRBV5-1	TRBJ2-1	TRBD2	.	CASSLEAGGLREQFF	TGCGCCAGCAGCTTGGAGGCGGGAGGGTTGCGGGAGCAGTTCTTC
TRBV18	TRBJ2-1	.	.	CASSPPWPENEQFF	TGTGCCAGCTCACCACCTTGGCCGGAGAATGAGCAGTTCTTC
TRBV6-6	TRBJ1-5	.	.	CASTLLVGSNQPQHF	TGTGCCAGCACCTTACTCGTGGGTAGCAATCAGCCCCAGCATTTT
TRBV19	TRBJ2-3	.	.	CASKGDTQYF	TGTGCCAGTAAAGGAGATACGCAGTATTTT
TRBV9	TRBJ1-6	.	.	CASSASNSPLHF	TGTGCCAGCAGCGCGAGTAATTCACCCCTCCACTTT
TRBV19	TRBJ1-2	TRBD1	.	CASRGTAITNYGYTF	TGTGCCAGTAGGGGGACAGCGATAACTAACTATGGCTACACCTTC
TRBV5-6	TRBJ2-7	.	few	CASSLEEQVRAYEQYF	TGTGCCAGCAGCTTGGAGGAACAGGTCCGAGCCTACGAGCAGTACTTC
TRBV5-1	TRBJ2-1	.	.	CASSIGLLNEQFF	TGCGCCAGCAGCATTGGACTCCTCAATGAGCAGTTCTTC
TRBV27	TRBJ1-5	TRBD1	once	CASSLRSGQGHQPQHF	TGTGCCAGCAGTCTACGATCTGGACAGGGACATCAGCCCCAGCATTTT
TRBV10-3	TRBJ1-5	.	.	CAISDPKGGSNQPQHF	TGTGCCATCAGTGACCCCAAAGGGGGGAGCAATCAGCCCCAGCATTTT
TRBV11-2	TRBJ2-1	TRBD1	.	CASTNPSTDRQGEFF	TGTGCCAGCACCAACCCATCGACCGACCGACAGGGTGAGTTCTTC
TRBV19	TRBJ2-5	TRBD2	.	CASSPIKLAGGGQETQYF	TGTGCCAGTAGTCCAATCAAACTAGCGGGAGGGGGCCAAGAGACCCAGTACTTC
TRBV27	TRBJ2-2	.	.	CASSFEGYTGELFF	TGTGCCAGCAGTTTTGAAGGGTACACCGGGGAGCTGTTTTTT
TRBV14	TRBJ1-1	.	.	CASSPESPNTEAFF	TGTGCCAGCAGCCCCGAGAGCCCAAACACTGAAGCTTTCTTT
TRBV7-2	TRBJ1-1	TRBD1	.	CASSPPTASQGVTEAFF	TGTGCCAGCAGCCCTCCGACGGCAAGCCAGGGGGTGACTGAAGCTTTCTTT
TRBV6-1	TRBJ2-1	.	once	CASRRQHTYNEQFF	TGTGCCAGCCGAAGGCAGCACACCTACAATGAGCAGTTCTTC
TRBV6-5	TRBJ1-5	TRBD1	.	CASSYTGPGGQPQHF	TGTGCCAGCAGTTACACCGGGCCAGGGGGTCAGCCCCAGCATTTT
TRBV6-6	TRBJ1-5	TRBD1	.	CASSYSGTGISQPQHF	TGTGCCAGCAGTTACTCCGGGACAGGGATTAGTCAGCCCCAGCATTTT
TRBV27	TRBJ1-4	.	.	CASSPSGATNEKLFF	TGTGCCAGCAGTCCCTCGGGGGCGACTAATGAAAAACTGTTTTTT
TRBV28	TRBJ1-1	.	.	CASVFGEAFF	TGTGCCAGCGTCTTTGGAGAAGCTTTCTTT
TRBV25-1	TRBJ2-3	.	.	CASSEFSLTDTQYF	TGTGCCAGCAGTGAATTTTCCCTCACAGATACGCAGTATTTT